A selection of T cell receptor beta chains follows, all from one sample in a study of response to subunit inactivated influenza vaccine. One entry per CDR3 protein results from TCRdb running MiXCR on the RT-PCR reads. The sample yields around 750,000 distinct CDR3 sequences, about 20% seen once. The sequencing here drew on PBMCs from blood, taken 5 days after vaccination. The receptors stem from a man aged 45-65 years who received an inactivated influenza vaccine. Both conserved end residues are part of each CDR3. D genes are given only for firm matches. Some rows have no size entry. The others give once, few or many, or a class for an expanded clone.

len	v_gene	j_gene	d_gene	abundance	CDR3aa	CDR3nt
15	TRBV5-1	TRBJ2-2	TRBD1	-	CASSQQGDNTGELFF	TGCGCCAGCAGCCAACAGGGGGATAACACCGGGGAGCTGTTTTTT
14	TRBV2	TRBJ2-1	-	-	CASDGTLSYNEQFF	TGTGCCAGCGATGGGACACTCTCCTACAATGAGCAGTTCTTC
13	TRBV5-5	TRBJ2-7	-	-	CASGEGASYEQYF	TGTGCCAGCGGAGAAGGGGCCTCCTACGAGCAGTACTTC
14	TRBV29-1	TRBJ2-1	-	-	CSVSTGFGYNEQFF	TGCAGCGTCAGCACAGGGTTTGGCTACAATGAGCAGTTCTTC
15	TRBV20-1	TRBJ2-1	TRBD2	once	CSANGGTSGNNEQFF	TGCAGTGCTAACGGGGGGACTAGCGGGAACAATGAGCAGTTCTTC
14	TRBV5-1	TRBJ2-3	-	-	CASSWAGDTDTQYF	TGCGCCAGCAGCTGGGCAGGGGACACAGATACGCAGTATTTT
18	TRBV27	TRBJ2-3	-	-	CASSLYNLRGSDKDTQYF	TGTGCCAGCAGTTTATATAATCTTCGGGGGAGTGATAAAGATACGCAGTATTTT
15	TRBV12-3/TRBV12-4	TRBJ2-3	-	few	CASSSSSPQTDTQYF	TGTGCCAGCAGTTCTTCAAGTCCCCAGACAGATACGCAGTATTTT
17	TRBV24-1	TRBJ2-5	TRBD1	few	CATSDPTGTGKGETQYF	TGTGCCACCAGTGATCCGACCGGGACAGGGAAGGGAGAGACCCAGTACTTC
14	TRBV9	TRBJ2-1	-	-	CASSVSRGWNEQFF	TGTGCCAGCAGCGTTAGCCGGGGATGGAATGAGCAGTTCTTC
12	TRBV12-3/TRBV12-4	TRBJ2-7	-	many	CASRLESYEQYF	TGTGCCAGCAGACTAGAGTCCTACGAGCAGTACTTC
17	TRBV20-1	TRBJ2-2	TRBD2	-	CSARDGGSGGRTGELFF	TGCAGTGCTAGAGATGGTGGGAGCGGGGGGCGCACCGGGGAGCTGTTTTTT
13	TRBV7-2	TRBJ2-7	TRBD2	-	CASRASGVYEQYF	TGTGCCAGTCGGGCTAGCGGGGTGTACGAGCAGTACTTC
17	TRBV7-2	TRBJ2-2	TRBD2	few	CASSPVAGGSIAGELFF	TGTGCCAGCAGCCCAGTGGCGGGGGGTAGTATAGCCGGGGAGCTGTTTTTT
13	TRBV25-1	TRBJ1-2	-	-	CASSESNFYGYTF	TGTGCCAGCAGTGAATCTAACTTCTATGGCTACACCTTC
15	TRBV5-1	TRBJ1-3	-	-	CASSLLSRYGNTIYF	TGCGCCAGCAGCTTGTTGAGCAGATACGGAAACACCATATATTTT
17	TRBV4-3	TRBJ2-5	-	-	CASSQDGGAGRQETQYF	TGCGCCAGCAGCCAGGATGGTGGGGCAGGGAGGCAAGAGACCCAGTACTTC
14	TRBV12-3/TRBV12-4	TRBJ2-5	TRBD1	many	CASSLGQLQETQYF	TGTGCCAGCAGTTTGGGACAGTTGCAAGAGACCCAGTACTTC
14	TRBV12-3/TRBV12-4	TRBJ1-4	-	-	CASSLAGRVEKLFF	TGTGCCAGCAGTTTAGCCGGTAGGGTTGAAAAACTGTTTTTT
14	TRBV7-2	TRBJ2-3	-	many	CASSSYRTADTQYF	TGTGCCAGCAGCTCCTACAGGACGGCAGATACGCAGTATTTT
15	TRBV27	TRBJ2-1	TRBD1	few	CASSRTTGAYNEQFF	TGTGCCAGCAGCAGGACAACAGGGGCTTACAATGAGCAGTTCTTC
13	TRBV5-5	TRBJ1-4	-	few	CASSLEIIEKLFF	TGTGCCAGCAGCCTCGAGATTATTGAAAAACTGTTTTTT
13	TRBV12-3/TRBV12-4	TRBJ2-5	-	many	CASSRGVAETQYF	TGTGCCAGCAGTCGCGGGGTTGCCGAGACCCAGTACTTC
15	TRBV12-3/TRBV12-4	TRBJ2-2	TRBD1	-	CASSRTGAGSGELFF	TGTGCCAGCAGTCGGACAGGGGCTGGGTCCGGGGAGCTGTTTTTT
18	TRBV4-3	TRBJ2-7	TRBD1	few	CASSQGDRGWKRGYEQYF	TGCGCCAGCAGCCAAGGGGACAGGGGTTGGAAGAGGGGCTACGAGCAGTACTTC
15	TRBV2	TRBJ1-6	-	-	CASSGASSYNSPLHF	TGTGCCAGCAGTGGGGCGAGCTCCTATAATTCACCCCTCCACTTT
16	TRBV4-2	TRBJ2-2	TRBD2	-	CASSQESREGPGELFF	TGTGCCAGCAGCCAAGAGTCGCGGGAGGGGCCCGGGGAGCTGTTTTTT
13	TRBV20-1	TRBJ2-7	-	-	CSARATGTYEQYF	TGCAGTGCTAGAGCAACAGGGACCTACGAGCAGTACTTC
13	TRBV27	TRBJ2-1	-	-	CATTAGFGNEQFF	TGTGCCACTACGGCGGGGTTCGGCAATGAGCAGTTCTTC
13	TRBV10-1	TRBJ2-3	-	-	CASSESRGDTQYF	TGCGCCAGCAGTGAGTCGCGGGGAGATACGCAGTATTTT
14	TRBV29-1	TRBJ2-1	-	many	CSVEKPPENNEQFF	TGCAGCGTTGAGAAGCCCCCAGAGAACAATGAGCAGTTCTTC
18	TRBV27	TRBJ2-7	TRBD2	-	CASSLSRGMDGGTYEQYF	TGTGCCAGCAGTTTATCGCGGGGTATGGACGGGGGGACCTACGAGCAGTACTTC
15	TRBV29-1	TRBJ2-4	-	many	CSVEAGGVAKNIQYF	TGCAGCGTTGAAGCGGGTGGGGTAGCCAAAAACATTCAGTACTTC
14	TRBV5-1	TRBJ1-2	-	-	CASSPRGGNYGYTF	TGCGCCAGCAGCCCCCGGGGGGGGAACTATGGCTACACCTTC
16	TRBV4-3	TRBJ2-1	TRBD2	-	CASSQLRTRMGNEQFF	TGCGCCAGCAGCCAACTAAGGACTAGAATGGGCAATGAGCAGTTCTTC
15	TRBV10-3	TRBJ2-2	TRBD2	once	CAISESAGVTGELCF	TGTGCCATCAGTGAGTCGGCGGGAGTCACCGGGGAGCTGTGTTTT
14	TRBV3-1	TRBJ1-6	TRBD1	-	CASSQTGFNSPLHF	TGTGCCAGCAGCCAGACAGGGTTTAATTCACCCCTCCACTTT
15	TRBV7-2	TRBJ2-7	TRBD2	-	CASSKTAGGTYEQYF	TGTGCCAGCAGCAAGACGGCGGGAGGAACCTACGAGCAGTACTTC
16	TRBV7-2	TRBJ1-6	-	few	CASSLGQASYNSPLHF	TGTGCCAGCAGCTTGGGACAAGCCTCCTATAATTCACCCCTCCACTTT
15	TRBV27	TRBJ2-7	TRBD1	few	CASSLGTGKVYEQYF	TGTGCCAGCAGTCTAGGGACAGGGAAAGTCTACGAGCAGTACTTC
14	TRBV24-1	TRBJ2-4	-	-	CATSDGLAKNIQYF	TGTGCCACCAGTGACGGTCTAGCCAAAAACATTCAGTACTTC
11	TRBV10-2	TRBJ2-2	-	few	CASKHSGELFF	TGCGCCAGCAAGCATTCGGGGGAGCTGTTTTTT
13	TRBV19	TRBJ1-2	-	few	CASSRTSDYGYTF	TGTGCCAGTAGTAGAACCTCCGACTATGGCTACACCTTC
12	TRBV11-2	TRBJ2-5	-	few	CASSGSRETQYF	TGTGCGAGCAGTGGTAGCAGGGAGACCCAGTACTTC
14	TRBV12-3/TRBV12-4	TRBJ2-7	-	few	CASSFYPGNYEQYF	TGTGCCAGCAGTTTCTATCCGGGGAATTACGAGCAGTACTTC
15	TRBV6-5	TRBJ2-4	-	-	CASSYLRRDDNIQYF	TGTGCCAGCAGTTACTTGCGCAGGGATGATAACATTCAGTACTTC
12	TRBV14	TRBJ2-3	-	-	CASSQGWTKEYF	TGTGCCAGCAGCCAAGGGTGGACTAAGGAATATTTT
13	TRBV5-5	TRBJ2-7	-	-	CASSLGDGIEQYF	TGTGCCAGCAGCTTGGGAGATGGGATCGAGCAGTACTTC
13	TRBV29-1	TRBJ2-3	TRBD1	-	CSVARGRADTQYF	TGCAGCGTTGCTAGGGGGCGTGCAGATACGCAGTATTTT
16	TRBV20-1	TRBJ2-3	TRBD2	-	CSARTPGGGAWDTQYF	TGCAGTGCTAGGACCCCGGGCGGGGGGGCCTGGGATACGCAGTATTTT
15	TRBV15	TRBJ2-2	-	few	CATSRDGGNTGELFF	TGTGCCACCAGCAGAGATGGAGGGAACACCGGGGAGCTGTTTTTT